This TCR beta chain comes out of a study of blood T cells in healthy people across ages. Study-wide findings and caveats: CMV status of donors was not determined, possibly confounding expanded clonotype changes.

Germline CDR1 and CDR2: SGHTA and FQGNSA. Trimming pared 11 bases from V and 0 bases from J, leaving 16 bases between. This CDR3 contains 14 residues. This clonotype came up a few times. Its antigen remains unknown. Investigators took around 10 milliliters of peripheral blood from every donor. Sample-barcoded 5' priming and a J-beta primer mix drove a second PCR of roughly 7 to 11 cycles. TCRdb redid the calling of the 5' RACE reads with MiXCR, one entry per CDR3 protein. Among 1.4 million or so distinct CDR3 sequences listed, about 42% were seen once. This clonotype was sampled from a woman younger than 35 in good health. V is TRBV7-2 and J is TRBJ1-1; D might be TRBD1 (6 bases). Specimen: blood. The CDR3 here is CAARIGQMNTEAFF. CDR3 DNA: TGTGCCGCTAGAATAGGACAGATGAACACTGAAGCTTTCTTT.